These 5 T cell receptor beta chains share one sample of origin, sequenced in a study of blood T cell repertoires in COVID-19. The repertoire was sequenced with immunoSEQ multiplex PCR; TCRdb's copy has only in-frame clones and lacks some. The repertoire holds roughly 340,000 clones, with around nine tenths as singletons. Input material: peripheral blood. Receptor source: a woman aged 18-30 years who had recovered from COVID-19.

The V call is TRBV6-5, the J call TRBJ2-5, with 7 bases aligning to TRBD1. The length of the CDR3 is 15 residues. Germline V gene data show CDR1 as MNHEY and CDR2 as SVGAGI. The trim removed 10 bases at V and 5 bases at J, leaving 16 bases unmatched. Here the CDR3 reads CATHRDRAPGETQYF. The CDR3, as DNA: TGTGCCACACACCGAGACAGGGCCCCGGGGGAGACCCAGTACTTC.

The CDR3: CASSGRQGPPGNEQFF. The CDR3, as DNA: TGTGCCAGCAGTGGCCGACAGGGACCGCCGGGGAATGAGCAGTTCTTC. The chain couples TRBV6-1 to TRBJ2-1; TRBD1 agrees at 7 bases. The CDR3 runs to 16 residues. CDR1 MNHNS and CDR2 SASEGT come from the germline V gene. After removal of 4 bases from V and 7 bases from J, the junction contained 13 bases not matched to a gene.

This chain joins TRBV11-3 and TRBJ2-1; 8 positions agree with TRBD1. The CDR3 totals 15 residues. CDR1 and CDR2 (germline): SGHNT, YENEEA. Trimming took 5 bases from V and 9 from J; bases not matched to a gene: 12. CDR3 nucleotide sequence: TGTGCCAGCAGCCCACGGACAGGGAGGTTTAGTGAGCAGTTCTTC. Its translation is CASSPRTGRFSEQFF.

The rearrangement links TRBV27 to TRBJ1-5; D perhaps matches TRBD1 (5 bases). Germline values: CDR1 MNHEY, CDR2 SMNVEV (reference sequence). V was trimmed by 4 bases and J by 0 bases, leaving 10 bases between them. The CDR3 is made up of 15 amino acids. CDR3 DNA sequence: TGTGCCAGCAGTTCCGGACAATATAGCAATCAGCCCCAGCATTTT. This encodes CASSSGQYSNQPQHF.

This clone has more than one count but fewer than ten. This chain uses TRBV30 with TRBJ1-6, with 7 bases identical to TRBD1. Germline V lookup: CDR1 GTSNPN, CDR2 SVGIG (reference sequence). After removal of 4 bases from V and 7 bases from J, the junction contained 4 bases not matched to a gene. CDR3 size: 13 residues. The CDR3 region is CAWKVGGNSPLHF. The CDR3, as DNA: TGTGCCTGGAAGGTAGGGGGCAATTCACCCCTCCACTTT.